The sequence of this TCR beta chain was determined in a study of blood T cell repertoires in COVID-19. The V end lost 0 bases, the J end lost 6 bases, and 5 bases lay between the germline ends. This CDR3 is 12 amino acids long. Germline V gene lookup returns CDR1 WSHSY and CDR2 SAAADI. The assay was immunoSEQ multiplex PCR, and TCRdb's table has in-frame clones only and misses some. The sample has 150,000 to 200,000 clones, approximately 82% seen once. The chain is built from TRBV10-2 and TRBJ1-1; TRBD1 might be the D (5 bases). The specimen sequenced was peripheral blood. The clonotype was recovered from a woman older than 75 with active or convalescent COVID-19. CDR3 bases: TGCGCCAGCAGTGAGTCACAGGCTGAAGCTTTCTTT. This encodes CASSESQAEAFF.